The 8 T cell receptor beta chains presented below share a single source sample, sequenced in a study of breast tumors, draining lymph nodes, adjacent tissues. The lymph nodes were axillary draining lymph nodes from breast cancer patients. TCRdb redid the calling of the multiplex PCR reads with MiXCR, one entry per CDR3 protein. The data hold roughly 220,000 distinct CDR3 sequences, with under 40% observed a single time. Specimen: axillary lymph node tissue. The receptors originated from a female donor with breast cancer. Some clones in this sample may be carry-over from other donors' samples.

The table lists this clonotype with many counts. The J gene is TRBJ1-5, the V gene TRBV7-9; no reliable D call. Germline loops: CDR1 SEHNR, CDR2 FQNEAQ (reference sequence). The CDR3 loop spans 15 amino acids. The V gene lost 5 bases and the J gene lost 5 bases, with 16 bases spanning the gap. The CDR3: CASSPGGRGHQPQHF. The CDR3 DNA is TGTGCCAGCAGCCCTGGAGGGCGCGGCCATCAGCCCCAGCATTTT. The entire variable domain, with the rest obtained from reference TRBV7-9 and TRBJ1-5, is as follows: DTGVSQNPRHKITKRGQNVTFRCDPISEHNRLYWYRQTLGQGPEFLTYFQNEAQLEKSRLLSDRFSAERPKGSFSTLEIQRTEQGDSAMYLCASSPGGRGHQPQHFGDGTRLSIL.

This clonotype came up a few times. The chain carries TRBV6-5 and TRBJ2-2; possible D gene TRBD2, 7 bases. Trimming stripped 2 bases from V and 5 bases from J, with 15 bases between. This CDR3 contains 16 residues. Germline V gene data show CDR1 as MNHEY and CDR2 as SVGAGI. CDR3 nucleotides: TGTGCCAGCAGTTACGCTCCAGGGGAGGGTACCGGGGAGCTGTTTTTT. It translates to CASSYAPGEGTGELFF.

As for this clonotype: Being one base from a much bigger clone, this may be a read error. This chain joins TRBV3-1 and TRBJ2-7; D is undetermined. The V end was cut by 4 bases, the J end by 1 base, with 11 bases between. Germline V gene lookup returns CDR1 LGHDT and CDR2 YNNKEL (reference sequence). The CDR3 is made up of 14 amino acids. Here the CDR3 DNA reads TGTGCCAGCAGCCGACGGGCTGAGTCCTACGAGCAGTACTTC. As protein: CASSRRAESYEQYF.

This clonotype was picked up many times. The V and J genes are TRBV10-2 and TRBJ1-5; 7 nucleotides match TRBD1. Unmatched junction bases numbered 0, after V lost 3 bases and J lost 4 bases. Germline CDR1 WSHSY, CDR2 SAAADI. CDR3 length equals 13 residues. CDR3 coding DNA: TGCGCCAGCAGTGACAGGGGGAATCAGCCCCAGCATTTT. This encodes CASSDRGNQPQHF.

This clonotype has a count of ten or more. V usage is TRBV11-3 and J usage is TRBJ1-5, with 9 bases identical to TRBD1. Losses at the gene ends were 5 bases for V and 7 bases for J; bases not matched to a gene: 9. CDR3 length: 15 residues. The germline gives CDR1 SGHNT, CDR2 YENEEA. Here the CDR3 DNA reads TGTGCCAGCAGCCCGGGACAGGGAGAGAACCAGCCCCAGCATTTT. Its protein is CASSPGQGENQPQHF. The complete variable domain, with remaining parts taken from reference TRBV11-3 and TRBJ1-5, reads EAGVVQSPRYKIIEKKQPVAFWCNPISGHNTLYWYLQNLGQGPELLIRYENEEAVDDSQLPKDRFSAERLKGVDSTLKIQPAELGDSAVYLCASSPGQGENQPQHFGDGTRLSIL.

The genes are TRBV19 and TRBJ1-6; 11 bases line up with TRBD1. V gave up 7 bases and J gave up 14 bases; unmatched junction bases: 13. The length of the CDR3 is 15 residues. Germline CDR1 reads LNHDA; CDR2 reads SQIVND (reference sequence). As DNA, the CDR3 is TGTGCCAGTACCGGGCCGGGACAGGGGGGGAGGACCCTCCACTTT. This encodes CASTGPGQGGRTLHF.

In this sample, this clonotype turned up many times. The chain carries TRBV7-9 and TRBJ2-1, with TRBD2 identical over 7 bases. CDR3 length: 17 residues. The germline V gene has CDR1 SEHNR and CDR2 FQNEAQ (reference sequence). J was trimmed by 5 bases and V by 2 bases; bases with no gene match: 12. The CDR3 DNA reads as TGTGCCAGCAGCTTAATGAGGGGTGGGAGGGGCCACAATGAGCAGTTCTTC. This translates into CASSLMRGGRGHNEQFF.

This clonotype appeared once. Just one base apart from a much larger clone, this may be a read error. V is TRBV12-3 or TRBV12-4 and J is TRBJ2-5, with a weak D call TRBD1 (5 bases). The CDR3 loop spans 17 amino acids. V lost 2 bases and J 12 bases, leaving 28 bases between the germline ends. The CDR3, as DNA: TGTGCCAGCAGTTTAAGGGGTCAGGCACCTTACTCCTACGAGAAGTACTTC. Its protein is CASSLRGQAPYSYEKYF.